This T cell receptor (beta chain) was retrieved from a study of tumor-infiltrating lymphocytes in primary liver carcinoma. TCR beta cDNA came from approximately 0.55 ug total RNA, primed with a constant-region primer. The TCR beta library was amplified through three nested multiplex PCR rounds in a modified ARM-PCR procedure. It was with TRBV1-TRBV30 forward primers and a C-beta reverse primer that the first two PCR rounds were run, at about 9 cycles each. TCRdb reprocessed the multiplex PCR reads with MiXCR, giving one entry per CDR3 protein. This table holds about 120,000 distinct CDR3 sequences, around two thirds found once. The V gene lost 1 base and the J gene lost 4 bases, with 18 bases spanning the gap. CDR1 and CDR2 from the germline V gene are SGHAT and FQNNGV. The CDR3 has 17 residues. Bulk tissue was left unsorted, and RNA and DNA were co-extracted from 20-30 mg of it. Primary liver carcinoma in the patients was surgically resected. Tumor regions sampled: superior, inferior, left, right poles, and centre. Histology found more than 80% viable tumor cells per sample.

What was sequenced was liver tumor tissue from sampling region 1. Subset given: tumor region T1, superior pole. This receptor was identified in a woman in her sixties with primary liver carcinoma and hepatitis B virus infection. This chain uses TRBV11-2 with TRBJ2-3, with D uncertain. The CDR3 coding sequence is TGTGCCAGCAGCTTAGGGGGATTAATGAACACGTCAGATACGCAGTATTTT. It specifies CASSLGGLMNTSDTQYF.